This TCR beta chain stems from a study of blood T cell repertoires in COVID-19. Overall study: From the United States, Italy and Spain came samples of acute and convalescent COVID-19. PBMCs, B-cell-depleted T cells, or T cells were the source of the cDNA or gDNA that made up the material.

V trimming: 5 bases; J trimming: 9 bases; junction bases outside the gene matches: 1. This CDR3 has 11 amino acids. Clones were sequenced by immunoSEQ multiplex PCR, and TCRdb holds only the in-frame ones, with some missing. The profile shows over 300,000 clones, 90% of them singletons. This clone has a single count. The sequence derives from a man younger than 35 with active or convalescent COVID-19. The chain recombines TRBV12-3 or TRBV12-4 with TRBJ2-1; 7 positions agree with TRBD2. Sequenced: peripheral blood. In DNA, the CDR3 is TGTGCCAGCAGTCCGGGAGGTGAGCAGTTCTTC. Encoded protein: CASSPGGEQFF.